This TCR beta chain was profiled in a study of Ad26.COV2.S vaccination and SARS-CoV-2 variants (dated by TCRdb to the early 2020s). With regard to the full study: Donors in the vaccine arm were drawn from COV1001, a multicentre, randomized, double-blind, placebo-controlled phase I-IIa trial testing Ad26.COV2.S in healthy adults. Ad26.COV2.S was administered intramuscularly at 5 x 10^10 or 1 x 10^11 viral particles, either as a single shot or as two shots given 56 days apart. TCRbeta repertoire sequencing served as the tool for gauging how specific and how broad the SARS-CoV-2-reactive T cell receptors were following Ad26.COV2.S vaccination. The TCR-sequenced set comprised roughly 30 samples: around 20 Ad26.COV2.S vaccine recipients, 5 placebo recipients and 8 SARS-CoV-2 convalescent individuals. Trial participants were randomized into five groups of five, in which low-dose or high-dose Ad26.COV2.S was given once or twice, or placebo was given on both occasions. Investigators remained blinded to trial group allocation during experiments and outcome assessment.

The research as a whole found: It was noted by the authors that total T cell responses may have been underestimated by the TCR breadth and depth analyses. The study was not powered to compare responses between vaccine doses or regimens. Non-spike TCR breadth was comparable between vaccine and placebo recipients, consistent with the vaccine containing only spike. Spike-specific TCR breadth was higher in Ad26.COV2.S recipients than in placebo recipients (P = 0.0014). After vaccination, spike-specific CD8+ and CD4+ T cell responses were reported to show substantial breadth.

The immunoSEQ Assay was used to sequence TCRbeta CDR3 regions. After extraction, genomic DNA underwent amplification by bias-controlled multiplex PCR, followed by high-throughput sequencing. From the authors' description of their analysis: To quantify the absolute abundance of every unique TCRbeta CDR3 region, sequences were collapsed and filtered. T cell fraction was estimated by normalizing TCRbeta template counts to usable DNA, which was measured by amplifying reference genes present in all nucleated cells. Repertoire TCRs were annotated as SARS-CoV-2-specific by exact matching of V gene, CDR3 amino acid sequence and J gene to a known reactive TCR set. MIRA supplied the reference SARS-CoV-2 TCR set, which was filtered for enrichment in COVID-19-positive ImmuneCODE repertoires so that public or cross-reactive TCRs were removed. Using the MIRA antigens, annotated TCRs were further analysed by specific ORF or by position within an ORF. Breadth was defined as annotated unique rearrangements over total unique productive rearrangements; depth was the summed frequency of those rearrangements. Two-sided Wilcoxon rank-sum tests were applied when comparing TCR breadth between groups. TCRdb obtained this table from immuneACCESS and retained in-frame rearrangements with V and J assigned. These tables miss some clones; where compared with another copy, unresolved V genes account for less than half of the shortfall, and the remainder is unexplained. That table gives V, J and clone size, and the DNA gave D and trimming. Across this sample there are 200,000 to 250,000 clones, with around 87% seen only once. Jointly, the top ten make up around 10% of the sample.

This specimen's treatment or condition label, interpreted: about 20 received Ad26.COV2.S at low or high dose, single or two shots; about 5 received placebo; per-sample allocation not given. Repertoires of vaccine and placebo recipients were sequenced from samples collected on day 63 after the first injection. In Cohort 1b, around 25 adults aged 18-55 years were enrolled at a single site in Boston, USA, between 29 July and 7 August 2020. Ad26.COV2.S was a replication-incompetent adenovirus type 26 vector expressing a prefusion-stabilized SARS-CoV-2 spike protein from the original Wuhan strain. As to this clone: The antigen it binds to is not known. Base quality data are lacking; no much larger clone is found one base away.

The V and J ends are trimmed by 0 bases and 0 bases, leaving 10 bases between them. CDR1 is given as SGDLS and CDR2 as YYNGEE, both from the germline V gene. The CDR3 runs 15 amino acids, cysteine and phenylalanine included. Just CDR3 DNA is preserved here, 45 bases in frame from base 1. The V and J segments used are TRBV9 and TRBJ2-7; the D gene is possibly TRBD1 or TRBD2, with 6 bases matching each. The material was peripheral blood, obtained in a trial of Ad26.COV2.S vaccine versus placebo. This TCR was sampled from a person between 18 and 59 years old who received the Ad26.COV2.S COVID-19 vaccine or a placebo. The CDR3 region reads CASSVGGGNSYEQYF. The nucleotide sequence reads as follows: TGTGCCAGCAGCGTAGGAGGGGGGAACTCCTACGAGCAGTACTTC.